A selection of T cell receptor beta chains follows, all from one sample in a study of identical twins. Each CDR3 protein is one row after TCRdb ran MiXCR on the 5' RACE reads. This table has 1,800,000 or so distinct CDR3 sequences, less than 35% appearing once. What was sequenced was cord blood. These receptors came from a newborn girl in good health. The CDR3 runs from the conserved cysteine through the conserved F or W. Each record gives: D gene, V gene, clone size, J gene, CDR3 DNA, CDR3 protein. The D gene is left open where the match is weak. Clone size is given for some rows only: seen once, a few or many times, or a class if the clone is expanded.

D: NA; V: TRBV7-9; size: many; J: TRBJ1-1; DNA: TGTGCCAGCAGCTTGGCACGGGGTGGGAACACTGAAGCTTTCTTT; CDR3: CASSLARGGNTEAFF
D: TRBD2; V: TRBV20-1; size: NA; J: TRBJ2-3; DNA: TGCAGTGCTATCTCTAGCGGGGGGGCGTCAGATACGCAGTATTTT; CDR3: CSAISSGGASDTQYF
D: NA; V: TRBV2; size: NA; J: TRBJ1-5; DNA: TGTGCCAGCGGGTCTACAGGTAGCAATCAGCCCCAGCATTTT; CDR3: CASGSTGSNQPQHF
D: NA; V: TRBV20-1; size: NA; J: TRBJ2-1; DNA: TGCAGTGCGCAAAACCCGGCGGTAGCCGGGAATGAGCAGTTCTTC; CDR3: CSAQNPAVAGNEQFF
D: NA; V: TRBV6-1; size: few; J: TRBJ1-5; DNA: TGTGCCAGCAGATTGTACGTTGATCAGCCCCAGCATTTT; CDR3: CASRLYVDQPQHF
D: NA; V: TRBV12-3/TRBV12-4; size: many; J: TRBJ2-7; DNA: TGTGCCAGCAGATCGCCCTCTCAGGGTTACGAGCAGTACTTC; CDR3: CASRSPSQGYEQYF
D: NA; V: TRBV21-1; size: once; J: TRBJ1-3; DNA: TGTGCCAGCAGCAAAGCGGGAGCATTGAGAAACACCATATATTTT; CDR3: CASSKAGALRNTIYF
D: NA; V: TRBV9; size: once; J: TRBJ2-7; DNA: TGTGCCAGCAGCCCCTCGGGGAAGTACGAGCAGTACTTC; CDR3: CASSPSGKYEQYF
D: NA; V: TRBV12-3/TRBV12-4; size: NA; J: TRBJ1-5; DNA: TGTGCCAGCGGACAGCTCCTCAATCAGCCCCAGCATTTT; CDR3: CASGQLLNQPQHF
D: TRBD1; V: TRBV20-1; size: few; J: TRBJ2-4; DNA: TGCAGTGCTAGACCCCCCAGGGGGTCCAAAAACATTCAGTACTTC; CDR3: CSARPPRGSKNIQYF
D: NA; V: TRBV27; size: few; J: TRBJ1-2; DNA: TGTGCCAGCAGTTCCCCAGTTCGGGGGATCTATGGCTACACCTTC; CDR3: CASSSPVRGIYGYTF
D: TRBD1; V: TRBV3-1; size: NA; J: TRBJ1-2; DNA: TGTGCCAGCAGTATGAGGGGGCATGGCTACACCTTC; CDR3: CASSMRGHGYTF
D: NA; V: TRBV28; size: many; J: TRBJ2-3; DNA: TGTGCCAGCAGCTCTGGACAGAGCACAGATACGCAGTATTTT; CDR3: CASSSGQSTDTQYF
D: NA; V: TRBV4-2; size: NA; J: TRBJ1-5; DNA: TGTGCCAGCAGCCAAGATGATACCGCGTATAGCAATCAGCCCCAGCATTTT; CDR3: CASSQDDTAYSNQPQHF
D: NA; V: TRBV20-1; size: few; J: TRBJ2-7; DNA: TGCAGCGCAAAGCGGAATACCTACGGCGAGCAGTACTTC; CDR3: CSAKRNTYGEQYF
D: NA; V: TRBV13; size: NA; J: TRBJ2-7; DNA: TGTGCCAGCGGTCACGACGACTACGAGCAGTACTTC; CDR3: CASGHDDYEQYF
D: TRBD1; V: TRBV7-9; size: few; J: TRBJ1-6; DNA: TGTGCCAGCAGCCCAACAGGGGATGGAAATTCACCCCTCCACTTT; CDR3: CASSPTGDGNSPLHF
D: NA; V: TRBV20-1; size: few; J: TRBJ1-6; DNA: TGCAGTGTGCGGACCCCAAATAATTCACCCCTCCACTTT; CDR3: CSVRTPNNSPLHF
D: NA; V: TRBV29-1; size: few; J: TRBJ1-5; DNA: TGCAGCGTTGGGGAGAATCAGCCCCAGCATTTT; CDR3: CSVGENQPQHF
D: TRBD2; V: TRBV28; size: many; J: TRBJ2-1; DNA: TGTGCCAGCAGCCCCACTAGCGGGATATACAATGAGCAGTTCTTC; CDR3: CASSPTSGIYNEQFF
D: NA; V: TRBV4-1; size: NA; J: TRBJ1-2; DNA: TGCGCCAGCAGCCAAGATTGGGCAGCAGCACCCTGTGGCTACACCTTC; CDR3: CASSQDWAAAPCGYTF
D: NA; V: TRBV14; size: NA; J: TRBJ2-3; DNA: TGTGCCAGCAGCCCCCTTAGTTTTTGGGGCACAGATACGCAGTATTTT; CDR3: CASSPLSFWGTDTQYF
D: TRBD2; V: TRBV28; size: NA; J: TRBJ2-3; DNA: TGTGCCAGCAGTCCTCCGACTAGCGGGGGTTACACAGATACGCAGTATTTT; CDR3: CASSPPTSGGYTDTQYF
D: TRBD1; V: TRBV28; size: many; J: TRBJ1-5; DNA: TGTGCCAGCAGTTTAGGGGACAGGGGTCGCAATCAGCCCCAGCATTTT; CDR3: CASSLGDRGRNQPQHF
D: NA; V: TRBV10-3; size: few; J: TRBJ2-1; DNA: TGTGCCATCAGTGAATTAGGTGAGCAGTTCTTC; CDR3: CAISELGEQFF
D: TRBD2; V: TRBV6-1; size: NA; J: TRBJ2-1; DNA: TGTGCCAGCGGGAGGGGTCTCACGTACAATGAGCAGTTCTTC; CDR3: CASGRGLTYNEQFF
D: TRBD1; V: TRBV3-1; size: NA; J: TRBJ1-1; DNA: TGTGCCAGCAGCCAGGGATTACAGGGGGCGGGAGCTTTCTTT; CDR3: CASSQGLQGAGAFF
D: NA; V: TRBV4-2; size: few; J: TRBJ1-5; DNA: TGTGCCAGCAGCCAAGTTGAAGGTAGCAATCAGCCCCAGCATTTT; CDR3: CASSQVEGSNQPQHF
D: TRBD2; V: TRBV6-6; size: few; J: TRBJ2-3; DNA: TGTGCCAGTCAAGCGGGGGGGCCGTTAGATACGCAGTATTTT; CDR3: CASQAGGPLDTQYF
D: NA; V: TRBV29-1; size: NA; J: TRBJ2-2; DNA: TGCAGCGCTCGCTGGTCCGGGGAGCTGTTTTTT; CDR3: CSARWSGELFF
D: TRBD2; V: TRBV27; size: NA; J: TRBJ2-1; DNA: TGTGCCGGCAGTTTAGGACTAGCTCCCTACAATGAGCAGTTCTTC; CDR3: CAGSLGLAPYNEQFF
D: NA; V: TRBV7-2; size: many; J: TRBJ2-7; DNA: TGTGCCAGCAGTCCAGGAACACCTTCCTACGAGCAGTACTTC; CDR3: CASSPGTPSYEQYF
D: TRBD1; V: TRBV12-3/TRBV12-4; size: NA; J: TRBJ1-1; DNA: TGTGCCAGCACCTTGACAGGGGTAACTGAAGCTTTCTTT; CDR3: CASTLTGVTEAFF
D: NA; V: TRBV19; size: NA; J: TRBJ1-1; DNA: TGTGCCAGTACCCTCGACAGGCGGAGGTCTGAAGCTTTCTTT; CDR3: CASTLDRRRSEAFF
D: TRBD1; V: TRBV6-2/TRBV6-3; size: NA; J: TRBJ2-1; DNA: TGTGCCAGCACTTACCACCGGGACAGCCCCTACAATGAGCAGTTCTTC; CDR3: CASTYHRDSPYNEQFF
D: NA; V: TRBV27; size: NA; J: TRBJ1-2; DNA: TGTGCCAGCAGTTTAGTAAGGGACAACTATGGCTACACCTTC; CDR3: CASSLVRDNYGYTF
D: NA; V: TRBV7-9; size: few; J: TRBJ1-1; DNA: TGTGCCAGCAGGCCTGGGGTCAACACTGAAGCTTTCTTT; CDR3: CASRPGVNTEAFF
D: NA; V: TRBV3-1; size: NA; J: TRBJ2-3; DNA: TGTGCCAGCAGCCATCCAATCACTGGACGGCGCATGGATACGCAGTATTTT; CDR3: CASSHPITGRRMDTQYF
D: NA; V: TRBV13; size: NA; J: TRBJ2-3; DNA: TGTGCCAGCAGCTCCCTCGATCAGGGGCTATACACAGATACGCAGTATTTT; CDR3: CASSSLDQGLYTDTQYF
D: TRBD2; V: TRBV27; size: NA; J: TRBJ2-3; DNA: TGTGCCAGCAGTTTTTCAATCTCAGCGGGAAAGGCCACAGATACGCAGTATTTT; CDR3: CASSFSISAGKATDTQYF
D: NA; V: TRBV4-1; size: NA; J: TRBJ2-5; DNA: TGCGCCAGCAGCCCCATTGGACGGACACAAGAGACCCAGTACTTC; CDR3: CASSPIGRTQETQYF
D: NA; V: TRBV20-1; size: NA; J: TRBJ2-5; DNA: TGCAGTGCTAGAGATCTCCGGGGGCCATCCGGTGAGCAGTACTTC; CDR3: CSARDLRGPSGEQYF
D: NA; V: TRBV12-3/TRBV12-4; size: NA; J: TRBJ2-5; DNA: TGTGCCAGCAGTTTATCCCAATACATCCGAGGGGAGACCCAGTACTTC; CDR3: CASSLSQYIRGETQYF
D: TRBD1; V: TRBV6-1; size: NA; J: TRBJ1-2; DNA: TGTGCCAGCTCCGGGACAGTTAATGGCTACACCTTC; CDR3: CASSGTVNGYTF
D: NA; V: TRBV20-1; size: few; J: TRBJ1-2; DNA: TGCAGTGCTAGTTATGCCAATAACTATGGCTACACCTTC; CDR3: CSASYANNYGYTF
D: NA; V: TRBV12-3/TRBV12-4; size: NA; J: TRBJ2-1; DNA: TGTGCCAGCAGTTTCCGGGACTTTGCCAATGAGCAGTTCTTC; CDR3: CASSFRDFANEQFF
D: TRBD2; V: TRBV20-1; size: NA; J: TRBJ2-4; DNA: TGCAGTGCCCCCGGGACTAGCGGGAGGCTAGCCAAAAACATTCAGTACTTC; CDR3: CSAPGTSGRLAKNIQYF
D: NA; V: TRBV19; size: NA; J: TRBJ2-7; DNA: TGTGCCAGTTCGAAGTGGGTCTTGGACTACGAGCAGTACTTC; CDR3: CASSKWVLDYEQYF
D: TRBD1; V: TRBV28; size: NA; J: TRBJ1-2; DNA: TGTGCCAGCAGACCCACCTCCGGGACAGGGGGCCACTATGGCTACACCTTC; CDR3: CASRPTSGTGGHYGYTF
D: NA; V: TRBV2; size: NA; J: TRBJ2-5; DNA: TGTGCCAGCAGTGAAGTAGGAGGGCCAAGGGAGACCCAGTACTTC; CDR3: CASSEVGGPRETQYF
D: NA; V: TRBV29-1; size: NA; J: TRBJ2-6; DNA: TGCAGCGTTGTCGAACAGGTTGGGGCCAACGTCCTGACTTTC; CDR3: CSVVEQVGANVLTF
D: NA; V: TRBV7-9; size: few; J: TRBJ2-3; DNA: TGTGCCAGCAGCTTAGCCCCCAGGGAAACAGATACGCAGTATTTT; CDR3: CASSLAPRETDTQYF
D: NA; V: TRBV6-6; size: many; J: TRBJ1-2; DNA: TGTGCCAGCAGTTACGAGGGACGCTACACCTTC; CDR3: CASSYEGRYTF
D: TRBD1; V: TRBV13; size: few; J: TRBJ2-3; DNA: TGTGCCAGCAGCCAGACCGGGACAGGGGGCACAGATACGCAGTATTTT; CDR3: CASSQTGTGGTDTQYF
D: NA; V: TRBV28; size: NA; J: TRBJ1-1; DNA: TGTGCCAGCAGTTTATGGCCGCAAATCACTGAAGCTTTCTTT; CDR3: CASSLWPQITEAFF
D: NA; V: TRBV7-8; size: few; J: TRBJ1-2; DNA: TGTGCCAGCAGCTTCTACAGGGCCCCATTCTATGGCTACACCTTC; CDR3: CASSFYRAPFYGYTF
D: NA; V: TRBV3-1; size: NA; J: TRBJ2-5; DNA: TGTGCCAGCAGCCACCCCTCCTACAATGAGCAGTACTTC; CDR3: CASSHPSYNEQYF
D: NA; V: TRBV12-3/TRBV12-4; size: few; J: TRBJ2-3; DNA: TGTGCCAGCAGTTTGAGAGCAGATACGGAATATTTT; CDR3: CASSLRADTEYF
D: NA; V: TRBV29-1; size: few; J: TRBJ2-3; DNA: TGCAGCGTTGAATGGAAGGGCTGGTATTTT; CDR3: CSVEWKGWYF
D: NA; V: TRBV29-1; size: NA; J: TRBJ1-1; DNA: TGCGGGGGGGGGAGCCGGAACACTGAAGCTTTCTTT; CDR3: CGGGSRNTEAFF